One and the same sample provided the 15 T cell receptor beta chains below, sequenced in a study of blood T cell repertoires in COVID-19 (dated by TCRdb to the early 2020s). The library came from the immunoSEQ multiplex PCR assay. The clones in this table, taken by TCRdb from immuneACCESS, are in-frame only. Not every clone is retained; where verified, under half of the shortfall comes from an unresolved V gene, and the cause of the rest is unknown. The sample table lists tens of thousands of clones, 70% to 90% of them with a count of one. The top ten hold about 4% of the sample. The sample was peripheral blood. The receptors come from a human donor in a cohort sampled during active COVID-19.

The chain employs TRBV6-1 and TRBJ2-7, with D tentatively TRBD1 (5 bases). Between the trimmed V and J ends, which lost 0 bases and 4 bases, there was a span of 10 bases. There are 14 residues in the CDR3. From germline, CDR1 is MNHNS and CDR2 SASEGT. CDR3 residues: CASSEALGAYEQYF. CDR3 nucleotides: TGTGCCAGCAGTGAAGCTCTTGGGGCGTACGAGCAGTACTTC.

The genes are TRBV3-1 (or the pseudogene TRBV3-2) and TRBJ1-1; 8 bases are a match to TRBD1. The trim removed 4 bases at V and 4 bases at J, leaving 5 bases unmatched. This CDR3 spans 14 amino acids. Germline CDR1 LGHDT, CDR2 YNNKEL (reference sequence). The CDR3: CASSPSDRGTEAFF. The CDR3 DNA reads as TGTGCCAGCAGCCCTTCCGACAGGGGCACTGAAGCTTTCTTT.

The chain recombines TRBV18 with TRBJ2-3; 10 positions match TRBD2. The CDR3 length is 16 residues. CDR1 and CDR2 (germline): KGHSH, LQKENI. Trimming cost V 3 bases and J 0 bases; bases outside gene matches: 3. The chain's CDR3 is CASSPRTSGSTDTQYF. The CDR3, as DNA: TGTGCCAGCTCACCTCGGACTAGCGGAAGCACAGATACGCAGTATTTT. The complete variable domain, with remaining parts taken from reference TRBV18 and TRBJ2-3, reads NAGVMQNPRHLVRRRGQEARLRCSPMKGHSHVYWYRQLPEEGLKFMVYLQKENIIDESGMPKERFSAEFPKEGPSILRIQQVVRGDSAAYFCASSPRTSGSTDTQYFGPGTRLTVL.

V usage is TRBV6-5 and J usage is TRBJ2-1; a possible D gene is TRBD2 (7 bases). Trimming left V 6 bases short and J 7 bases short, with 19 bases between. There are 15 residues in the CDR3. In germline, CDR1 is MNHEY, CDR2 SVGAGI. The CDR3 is CASSGGGGIGNEQFF. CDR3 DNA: TGTGCCAGCAGCGGGGGAGGGGGGATTGGGAATGAGCAGTTCTTC.

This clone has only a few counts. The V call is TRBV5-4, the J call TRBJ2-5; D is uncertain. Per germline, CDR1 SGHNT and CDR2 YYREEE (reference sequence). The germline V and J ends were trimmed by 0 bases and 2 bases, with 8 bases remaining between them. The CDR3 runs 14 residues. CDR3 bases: TGTGCCAGCAGCTTGGAAAGACAACAAGAGACCCAGTACTTC. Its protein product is CASSLERQQETQYF.

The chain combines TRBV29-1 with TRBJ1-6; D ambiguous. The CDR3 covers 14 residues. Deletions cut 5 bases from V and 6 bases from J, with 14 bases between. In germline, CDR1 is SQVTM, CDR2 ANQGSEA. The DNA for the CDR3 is TGCAGCGTTAGAGAACAGAATAGTAATTCACCCCTCCACTTT. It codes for CSVREQNSNSPLHF.

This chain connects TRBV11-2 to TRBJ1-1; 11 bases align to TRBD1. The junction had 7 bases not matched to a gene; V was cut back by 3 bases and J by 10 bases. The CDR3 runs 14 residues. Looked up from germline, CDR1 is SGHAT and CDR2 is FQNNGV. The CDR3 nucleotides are TGTGCCAGCAGCTTGACTGGACAGGGGGCTGGAGCTTTCTTT. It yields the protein CASSLTGQGAGAFF.

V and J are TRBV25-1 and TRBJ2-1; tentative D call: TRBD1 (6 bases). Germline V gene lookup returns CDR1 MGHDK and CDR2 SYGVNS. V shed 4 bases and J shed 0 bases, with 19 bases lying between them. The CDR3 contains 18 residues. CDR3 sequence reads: CASSGEVIGGRSYNEQFF. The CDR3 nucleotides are TGTGCCAGCAGTGGCGAGGTGATAGGGGGTCGCTCCTACAATGAGCAGTTCTTC.

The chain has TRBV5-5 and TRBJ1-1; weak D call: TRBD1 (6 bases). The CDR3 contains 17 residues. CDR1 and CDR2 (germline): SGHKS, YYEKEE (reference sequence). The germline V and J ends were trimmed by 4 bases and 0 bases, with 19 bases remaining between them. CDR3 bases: TGTGCCAGCAGCATCAGGGGCGCCAGCCTCATGAACACTGAAGCTTTCTTT. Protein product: CASSIRGASLMNTEAFF.

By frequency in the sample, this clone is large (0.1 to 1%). The CDR3 is CASSQDLKGDGYTF. Here the CDR3 DNA reads TGCGCCAGCAGCCAGGACCTAAAGGGGGATGGCTACACCTTC. V gene TRBV5-1 combines with J gene TRBJ1-2; tentative D call: TRBD1 (6 bases). Trimming left V 4 bases short and J 6 bases short, with 16 bases between. The germline V gene has CDR1 SGHRS and CDR2 YFSETQ. The CDR3 extends over 14 amino acids.

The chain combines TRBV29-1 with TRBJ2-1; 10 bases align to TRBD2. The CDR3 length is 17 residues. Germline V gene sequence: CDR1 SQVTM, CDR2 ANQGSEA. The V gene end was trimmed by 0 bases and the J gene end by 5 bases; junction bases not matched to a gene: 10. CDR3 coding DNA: TGCAGCGTTGAAGATCTTACTAGCGGGATATCTGACAATGAGCAGTTCTTC. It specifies CSVEDLTSGISDNEQFF.

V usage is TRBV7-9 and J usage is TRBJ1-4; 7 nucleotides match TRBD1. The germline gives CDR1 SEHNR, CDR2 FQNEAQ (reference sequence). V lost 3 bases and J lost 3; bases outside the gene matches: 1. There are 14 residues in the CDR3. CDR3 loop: CASSFDRANEKLFF. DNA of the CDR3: TGTGCCAGCAGCTTTGACAGGGCTAATGAAAAACTGTTTTTT.

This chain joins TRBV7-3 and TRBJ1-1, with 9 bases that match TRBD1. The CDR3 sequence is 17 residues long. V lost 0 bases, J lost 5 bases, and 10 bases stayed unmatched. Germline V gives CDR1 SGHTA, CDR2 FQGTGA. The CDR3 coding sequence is TGTGCCAGCAGCTTAACGGGACAGGGAATCTTGGGGACTGAAGCTTTCTTT. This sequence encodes CASSLTGQGILGTEAFF.

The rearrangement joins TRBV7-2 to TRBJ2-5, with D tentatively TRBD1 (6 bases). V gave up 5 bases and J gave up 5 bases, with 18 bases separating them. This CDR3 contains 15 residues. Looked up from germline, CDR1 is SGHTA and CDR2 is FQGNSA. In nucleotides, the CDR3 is TGTGCCAGCAGCCCACCGGGACACAAACGGGAGACCCAGTACTTC. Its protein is CASSPPGHKRETQYF.

CDR3: CASSLGTVNYGYTF. The DNA for the CDR3 is TGCGCCAGCAGCTTGGGGACAGTTAACTATGGCTACACCTTC. The chain employs TRBV5-1 and TRBJ1-2, with D possibly being TRBD1 (6 bases). Looked up from germline, CDR1 is SGHRS and CDR2 is YFSETQ. V lost 0 bases and J lost 1, with 7 bases in between. This CDR3 spans 14 amino acids.